This T cell receptor (beta chain) is from a study of human T cells and chemical hapten exposure. On the study more broadly: A 2 cm by 2 cm inner upper arm patch received 2% DPC for sensitization. The variation in per-sample TCR yields arose mainly from small differences in pooled library volumes.

The ends were cut back, 5 bases at V and 8 bases at J, with 9 bases in the middle. Germline lookup yields CDR1 SGHVS and CDR2 FQNEAQ. The CDR3 is made up of 11 amino acids. Authors' methods: A per-sample median of about 95,000 TCRs was observed, with counts ranging from about 20,000 to 750,000. TCRdb recomputed calls from the RACE reads with MiXCR, one row per CDR3 protein. These V and J calls originate from TCRdb's pipeline instead of the authors' own analysis. The profile shows 80,000 to 95,000 distinct CDR3 sequences, approximately 10% of them singletons. Time point: patch test 2, 6 weeks after DPC sensitization. Specified treatment: therapeutic diphenylcyclopropenone sensitization with weekly scalp DPC. Researchers extracted total RNA from unfractionated whole blood. This clonotype was recorded many times.

The clonotype was recovered from a man aged 40-50 years with alopecia areata. Some clones in this sample may be carry-over from other donors' samples. The sample in question was whole blood, obtained in connection with sensitization to the hapten diphenylcyclopropenone (DPC). The chain carries TRBV7-8 and TRBJ1-1; D ambiguous. This CDR3 reads CASSQMSEAFF. The CDR3 bases are TGTGCCAGCAGCCAGATGTCCGAAGCTTTCTTT.